A single T cell receptor beta chain is shown here with its context. The CDR3 is made up of 13 amino acids. The V end was cut by 4 bases, the J end by 2 bases, with 10 bases between. Germline V CDR1 and CDR2: SQVTM, ANQGSEA. This sample is drawn from a study of blood T cells in healthy people across ages. Through a sample-barcoded 5' primer and a J-beta primer mix, a second PCR was run for roughly 6 to 11 cycles. With 12 random nucleotides, a template-switch adaptor tagged each individual cDNA molecule. Every sample gave at least 2.5 million paired-end reads containing CDR3. TCRdb recomputed calls from the 5' RACE reads with MiXCR, one row per CDR3 protein. The sample has about 640,000 distinct CDR3 sequences, approximately 50% seen once; the top ten hold over 35%.

The chain has TRBV29-1 and TRBJ2-3; D possibly corresponds to TRBD2 (5 bases). The sequencing input was blood. The sequence derives from a man aged 55 to 69 in good health. The CDR3 here is CSVGRGSTDTQYF. Here the CDR3 DNA reads TGCAGCGTTGGACGGGGATCCACAGATACGCAGTATTTT.